This paragraph reports one T cell receptor beta chain. The read gets to within 3 residues of the CDR3 end, and the germline J gene fills in the rest. The germline gives CDR1 LGHNT, CDR2 FRNRAP. V lost 2 bases and J 1 base, leaving 7 bases between the germline ends. This CDR3 has 14 amino acids. The data derive from a study of T cells in women clearing cervical HPV infection. Average input was approximately 1.3 ug genomic DNA for immunoSEQ TCR beta CDR3 amplification. Data came from immunoSEQ multiplex PCR; TCRdb stores just in-frame clones and leaves some out. This table lists some 14,000 clones. The chain carries TRBV12-5 and TRBJ2-3; D not certain. The sequenced material came from blood buffy coat. The clonotype comes from a woman between 18 and 69 years old with a cervical HPV16 infection that either progressed to CIN3+ or cleared (not recorded which). The CDR3 bases that were read are TGTGCTAGTGGTTTGTCCCCTCGCACAGATACG. It yields the protein CASGLSPRTDT. The entire CDR3 is CASGLSPRTDTQYF. The whole variable domain, filled in from reference TRBV12-5 and TRBJ2-3, reads DARVTQTPRHKVTEMGQEVTMRCQPILGHNTVFWYRQTMMQGLELLAYFRNRAPLDDSGMPKDRFSAEMPDATLATLKIQPSEPRDSAVYFCASGLSPRTDTQYFGPGTRLTVL.